This T cell receptor (beta chain) was identified in a study of cytomegalovirus exposure and HLA in healthy donors. Study summary: There were approximately 400 genotyped donors. Of these, about 81% fell in the genetic ancestry cluster associated with self-reported Caucasian donors.

In regard to this clone: Its matching antigen is unknown.

Primers for the PCR totalled 60 Vbeta and 13 Jbeta. Profiled with immunoSEQ multiplex PCR; TCRdb holds only in-frame clones, not every one. Listed are 95,000 to 150,000 clones; about 2.2% falls within the top ten. Findings of the study overall: The study labeled fewer than 200 TCR beta chains cytomegalovirus-associated. Earlier analysis yielded a pattern in which most TCR beta V segments were productive about 90% or about 30% of the time.

Germline V gene sequence: CDR1 SGHRS, CDR2 YFSETQ. V lost 0 bases to trimming and J lost 6 bases; unmatched junction nucleotides: 8. The CDR3 runs to 16 residues. Each donor was healthy, and each was a bone marrow donor. The chain uses TRBV5-1 and TRBJ2-1; 8 bases match TRBD1. The sequenced sample was PBMCs. The sequence came from a man aged 35-49 years in good health and CMV-seronegative. CDR3 loop: CASSLGGQVYLNEQFF. CDR3 nucleotides: TGCGCCAGCAGCTTGGGGGGACAGGTCTACCTCAATGAGCAGTTCTTC.